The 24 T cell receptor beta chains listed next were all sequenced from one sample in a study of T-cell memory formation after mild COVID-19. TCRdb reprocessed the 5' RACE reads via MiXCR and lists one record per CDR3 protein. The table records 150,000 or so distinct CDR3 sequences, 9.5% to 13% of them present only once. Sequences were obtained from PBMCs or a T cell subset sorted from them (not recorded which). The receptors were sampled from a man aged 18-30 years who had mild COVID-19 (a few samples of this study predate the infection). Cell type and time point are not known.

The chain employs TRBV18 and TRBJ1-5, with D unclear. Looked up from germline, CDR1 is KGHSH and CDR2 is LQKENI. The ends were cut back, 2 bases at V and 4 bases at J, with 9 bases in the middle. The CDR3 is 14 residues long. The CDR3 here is CASSPGDGNQPQHF. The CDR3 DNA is TGTGCCAGCTCACCAGGTGACGGGAATCAGCCCCAGCATTTT.

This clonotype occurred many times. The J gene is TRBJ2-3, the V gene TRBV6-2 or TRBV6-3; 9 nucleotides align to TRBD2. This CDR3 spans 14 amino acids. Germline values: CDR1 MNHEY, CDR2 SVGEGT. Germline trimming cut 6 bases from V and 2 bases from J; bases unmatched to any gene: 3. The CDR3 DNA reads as TGTGCCAGCAGCATAGCGGGGGTCACAGATACGCAGTATTTT. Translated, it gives CASSIAGVTDTQYF.

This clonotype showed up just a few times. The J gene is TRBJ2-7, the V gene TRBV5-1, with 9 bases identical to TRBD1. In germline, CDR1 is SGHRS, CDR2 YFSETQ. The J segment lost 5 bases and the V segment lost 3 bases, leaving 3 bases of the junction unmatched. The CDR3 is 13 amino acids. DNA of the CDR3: TGCGCCAGCAGCTGGGGACAGGGTGACGAGCAGTACGTC. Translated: CASSWGQGDEQYV.

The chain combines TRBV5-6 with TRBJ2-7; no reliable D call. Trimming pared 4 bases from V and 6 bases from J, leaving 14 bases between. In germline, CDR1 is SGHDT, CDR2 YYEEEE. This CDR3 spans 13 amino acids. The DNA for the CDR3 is TGTGCCAGCAGCCGGAACCGGGTGGGCGAGCAGTACGTC. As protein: CASSRNRVGEQYV.

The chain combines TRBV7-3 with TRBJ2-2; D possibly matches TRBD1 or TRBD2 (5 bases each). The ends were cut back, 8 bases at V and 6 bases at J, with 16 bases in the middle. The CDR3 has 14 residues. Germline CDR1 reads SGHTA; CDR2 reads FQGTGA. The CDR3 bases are TGTGCCAGCTCCGGGCTCCGGGGACCCGGGGAGCTGTTTTTT. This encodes CASSGLRGPGELFF.

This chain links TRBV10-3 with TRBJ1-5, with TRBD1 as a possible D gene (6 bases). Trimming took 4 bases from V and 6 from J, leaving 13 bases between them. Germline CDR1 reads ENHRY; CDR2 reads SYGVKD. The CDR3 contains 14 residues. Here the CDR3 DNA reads TGTGCCATCAGTGGTTACAGGGAAGGTCAGCCCCAGCATTTT. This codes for CAISGYREGQPQHF.

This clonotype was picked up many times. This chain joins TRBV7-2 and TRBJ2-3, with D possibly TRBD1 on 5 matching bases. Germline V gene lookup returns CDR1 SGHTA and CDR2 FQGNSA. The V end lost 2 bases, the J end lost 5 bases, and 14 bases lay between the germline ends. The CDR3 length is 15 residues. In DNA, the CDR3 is TGTGCCAGCAGCTTATACTTCCAGGGTGGAGATACGCAGTATTTT. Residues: CASSLYFQGGDTQYF. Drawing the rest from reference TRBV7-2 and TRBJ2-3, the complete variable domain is GAGVSQSPSNKVTEKGKDVELRCDPISGHTALYWYRQSLGQGLEFLIYFQGNSAPDKSGLPSDRFSAERTGGSVSTLTIQRTQQEDSAVYLCASSLYFQGGDTQYFGPGTRLTVL.

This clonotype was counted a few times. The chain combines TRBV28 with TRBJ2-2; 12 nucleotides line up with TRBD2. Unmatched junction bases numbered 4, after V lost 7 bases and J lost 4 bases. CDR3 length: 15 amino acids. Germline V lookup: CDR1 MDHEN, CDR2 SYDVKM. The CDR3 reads CASTLLAGGTGELFF. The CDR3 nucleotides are TGTGCCAGCACCCTACTAGCGGGGGGCACCGGGGAGCTGTTTTTT.

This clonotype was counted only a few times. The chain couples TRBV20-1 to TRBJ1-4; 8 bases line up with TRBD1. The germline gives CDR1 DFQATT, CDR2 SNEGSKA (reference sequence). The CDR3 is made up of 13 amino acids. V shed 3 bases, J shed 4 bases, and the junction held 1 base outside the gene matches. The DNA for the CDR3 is TGCAGTGCTAGCGACAGGGGTAATGAAAAACTGTTTTTT. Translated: CSASDRGNEKLFF.

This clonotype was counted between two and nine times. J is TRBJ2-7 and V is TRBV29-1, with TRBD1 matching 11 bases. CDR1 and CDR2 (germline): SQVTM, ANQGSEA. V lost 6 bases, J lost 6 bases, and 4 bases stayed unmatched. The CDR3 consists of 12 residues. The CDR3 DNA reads TGCAGCGTAGGGACAGGGGGTCGCGAGCAGTACTTC. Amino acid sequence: CSVGTGGREQYF.

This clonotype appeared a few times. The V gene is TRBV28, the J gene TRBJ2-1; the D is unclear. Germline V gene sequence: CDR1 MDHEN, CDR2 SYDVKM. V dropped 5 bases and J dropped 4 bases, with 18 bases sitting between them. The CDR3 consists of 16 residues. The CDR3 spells CASSPSSADEYNEQFF. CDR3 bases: TGTGCCAGCAGTCCCTCGTCAGCAGATGAATACAATGAGCAGTTCTTC. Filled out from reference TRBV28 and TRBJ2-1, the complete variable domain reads DVKVTQSSRYLVKRTGEKVFLECVQDMDHENMFWYRQDPGLGLRLIYFSYDVKMKEKGDIPEGYSVSREKKERFSLILESASTNQTSMYLCASSPSSADEYNEQFFGPGTRLTVL.

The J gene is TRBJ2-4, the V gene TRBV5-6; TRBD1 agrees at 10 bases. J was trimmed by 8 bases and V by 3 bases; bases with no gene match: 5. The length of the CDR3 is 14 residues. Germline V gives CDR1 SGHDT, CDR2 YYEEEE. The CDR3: CASSYRDRGHIQYF. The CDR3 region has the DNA TGTGCCAGCAGCTACCGGGACAGGGGTCACATTCAGTACTTC.

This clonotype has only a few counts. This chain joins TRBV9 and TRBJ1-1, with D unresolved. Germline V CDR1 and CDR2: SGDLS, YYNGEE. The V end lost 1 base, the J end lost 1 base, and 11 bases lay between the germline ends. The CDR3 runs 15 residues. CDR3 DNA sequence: TGTGCCAGCAGCGTACACAGCTCCAAGAACACTGAAGCTTTCTTT. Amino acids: CASSVHSSKNTEAFF. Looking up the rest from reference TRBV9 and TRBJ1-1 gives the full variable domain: DSGVTQTPKHLITATGQRVTLRCSPRSGDLSVYWYQQSLDQGLQFLIQYYNGEERAKGNILERFSAQQFPDLHSELNLSSLELGDSALYFCASSVHSSKNTEAFFGQGTRLTVV.

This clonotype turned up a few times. The chain's CDR3 is CASRPTGESGNTIYF. The DNA of the CDR3 is TGTGCCAGCAGACCGACAGGGGAGTCTGGAAACACCATATATTTT. This rearrangement joins TRBV5-6 to TRBJ1-3; 8 nucleotides align to TRBD1. V was clipped by 5 bases and J by 1 base; unmatched bases: 5. This CDR3 has 15 amino acids. CDR1 is SGHDT, CDR2 YYEEEE, per germline. The variable domain in full, with the rest retrieved from reference TRBV5-6 and TRBJ1-3, is DAGVTQSPTHLIKTRGQQVTLRCSPKSGHDTVSWYQQALGQGPQFIFQYYEEEERQRGNFPDRFSGHQFPNYSSELNVNALLLGDSALYLCASRPTGESGNTIYFGEGSWLTVV.

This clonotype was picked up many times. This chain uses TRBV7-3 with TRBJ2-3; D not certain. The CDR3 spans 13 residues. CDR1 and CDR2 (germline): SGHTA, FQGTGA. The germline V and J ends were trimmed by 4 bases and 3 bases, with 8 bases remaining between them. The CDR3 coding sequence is TGTGCCAGCAGCTCGGAAGGTACAGATACGCAGTATTTT. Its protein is CASSSEGTDTQYF.

The CDR3 loop is CASSPSLMSSYEQYF. In DNA form, the CDR3 reads TGTGCCAGCAGCCCTAGCTTAATGTCCTCCTACGAGCAGTACTTC. V and J are TRBV4-2 and TRBJ2-7; maybe TRBD2 (5 bases). Germline V gene lookup returns CDR1 LGHNA and CDR2 YNFKEQ. V was clipped by 4 bases and J by 0 bases, with 13 bases between them. This CDR3 has 15 amino acids.

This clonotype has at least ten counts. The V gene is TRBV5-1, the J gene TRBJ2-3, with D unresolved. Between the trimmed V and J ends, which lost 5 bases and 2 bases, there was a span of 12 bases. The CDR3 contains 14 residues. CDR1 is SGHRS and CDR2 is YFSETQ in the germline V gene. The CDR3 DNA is TGCGCCAGCAGTAGCCAAACTGCCACAGATACGCAGTATTTT. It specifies CASSSQTATDTQYF. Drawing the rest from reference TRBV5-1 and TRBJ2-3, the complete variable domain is KAGVTQTPRYLIKTRGQQVTLSCSPISGHRSVSWYQQTPGQGLQFLFEYFSETQRNKGNFPGRFSGRQFSNSRSEMNVSTLELGDSALYLCASSSQTATDTQYFGPGTRLTVL.

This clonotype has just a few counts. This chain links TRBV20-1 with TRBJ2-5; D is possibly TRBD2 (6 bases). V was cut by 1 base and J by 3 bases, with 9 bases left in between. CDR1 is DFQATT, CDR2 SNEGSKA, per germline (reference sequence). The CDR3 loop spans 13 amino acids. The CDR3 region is CSARVLAKETQYF. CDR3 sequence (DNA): TGCAGTGCTAGAGTGCTAGCGAAAGAGACCCAGTACTTC.

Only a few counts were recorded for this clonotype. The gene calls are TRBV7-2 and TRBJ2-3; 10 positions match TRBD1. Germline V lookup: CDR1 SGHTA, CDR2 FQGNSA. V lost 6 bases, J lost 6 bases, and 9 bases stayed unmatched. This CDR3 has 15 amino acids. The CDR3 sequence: CASSNRQGAGDTQYF. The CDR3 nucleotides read TGTGCCAGCAGTAACAGACAGGGGGCGGGCGATACGCAGTATTTT. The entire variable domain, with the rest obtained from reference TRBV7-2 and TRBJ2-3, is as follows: GAGVSQSPSNKVTEKGKDVELRCDPISGHTALYWYRQSLGQGLEFLIYFQGNSAPDKSGLPSDRFSAERTGGSVSTLTIQRTQQEDSAVYLCASSNRQGAGDTQYFGPGTRLTVL.

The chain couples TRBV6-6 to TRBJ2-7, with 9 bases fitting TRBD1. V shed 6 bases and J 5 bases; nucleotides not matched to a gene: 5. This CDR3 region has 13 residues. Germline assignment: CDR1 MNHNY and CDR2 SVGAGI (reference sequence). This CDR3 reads CASRGTGYDEQYF. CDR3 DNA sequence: TGTGCCAGCAGGGGGACAGGGTACGACGAGCAGTACTTC.

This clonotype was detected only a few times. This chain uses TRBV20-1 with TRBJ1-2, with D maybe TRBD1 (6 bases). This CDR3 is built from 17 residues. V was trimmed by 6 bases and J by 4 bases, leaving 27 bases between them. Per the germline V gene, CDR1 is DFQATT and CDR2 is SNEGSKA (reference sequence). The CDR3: CSARRPPNRDTGYGYTF. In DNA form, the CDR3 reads TGCAGTGCCCGACGACCCCCAAACCGGGACACCGGCTATGGCTACACCTTC.

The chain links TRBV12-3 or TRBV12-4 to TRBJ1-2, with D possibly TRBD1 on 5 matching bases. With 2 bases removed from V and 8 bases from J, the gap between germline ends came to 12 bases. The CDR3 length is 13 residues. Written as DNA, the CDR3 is TGTGCCAGCAGTTTAAACCAGGGCCAAGGCTACACCTTC. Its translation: CASSLNQGQGYTF.

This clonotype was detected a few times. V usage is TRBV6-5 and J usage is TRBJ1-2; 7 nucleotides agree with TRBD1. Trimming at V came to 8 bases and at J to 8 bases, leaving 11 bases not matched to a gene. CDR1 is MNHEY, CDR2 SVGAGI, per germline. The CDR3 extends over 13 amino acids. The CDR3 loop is CASSQGGLRGYTF. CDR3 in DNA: TGTGCCAGCTCCCAGGGGGGGCTGCGGGGCTACACCTTC.

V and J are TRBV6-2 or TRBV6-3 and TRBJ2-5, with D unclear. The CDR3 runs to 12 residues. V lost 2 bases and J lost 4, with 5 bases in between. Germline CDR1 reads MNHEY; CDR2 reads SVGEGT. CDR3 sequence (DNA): TGTGCCAGCAGTTACGGCGGAGAGACCCAGTACTTC. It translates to CASSYGGETQYF.